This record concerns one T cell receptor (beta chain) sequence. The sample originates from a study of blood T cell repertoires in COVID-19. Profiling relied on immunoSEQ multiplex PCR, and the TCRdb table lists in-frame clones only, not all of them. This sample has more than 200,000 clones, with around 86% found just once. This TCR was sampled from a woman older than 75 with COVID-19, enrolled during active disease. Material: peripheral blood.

The CDR3 loop reads CASSSNSNQPQHF. CDR3 nucleotide sequence: TGTGCCAGCAGCTCCAATAGCAATCAGCCCCAGCATTTT. This rearrangement joins TRBV11-2 to TRBJ1-5; D uncertain. Trimming took 4 bases from V and 0 from J, leaving 4 bases between them. There are 13 residues in the CDR3. Germline CDR1 reads SGHAT; CDR2 reads FQNNGV.